This entry lists 17 T cell receptor beta chains sequenced from one sample in a study of blood T cell repertoires in COVID-19. Only in-frame clones appear in the TCRdb table, and some are missing; sequencing was by immunoSEQ multiplex PCR. This table has 200,000 to 250,000 clones, less than 85% appearing once. The sequenced sample was peripheral blood. These receptors were taken from a woman of 80 years or more with COVID-19, enrolled during active disease.

The CDR3 DNA reads as TGTGCCAGCAGCTTAGAACCCGCGGGGGGGGCAGATACGCAGTATTTT. It encodes CASSLEPAGGADTQYF. J is TRBJ2-3 and V is TRBV13; 9 bases match TRBD2. CDR1 is PRHDT, CDR2 FYEKMQ, per germline (reference sequence). J was trimmed by 4 bases and V by 1 base; bases with no gene match: 6. The CDR3 is 16 residues long.

J is TRBJ1-4 and V is TRBV6-5; TRBD1 matches 9 bases. The germline CDR1 and CDR2 sequences are MNHEY and SVGAGI. With V trimmed by 6 bases and J by 3 bases, 5 bases remained unmatched. The CDR3 extends over 15 amino acids. CDR3 amino acids: CASRAGTGSNEKLFF. In DNA form, the CDR3 reads TGTGCCAGCAGGGCCGGGACAGGGTCTAATGAAAAACTGTTTTTT.

The chain couples TRBV12-5 to TRBJ2-6; D gene unclear. V lost 0 bases and J lost 3, with 9 bases in between. Germline lookup yields CDR1 LGHNT and CDR2 FRNRAP. The CDR3 runs 16 residues. CDR3 sequence (DNA): TGTGCTAGTGGTTTGGTAACTGTATTTGGGGCCAACGTCCTGACTTTC. It specifies CASGLVTVFGANVLTF.

V and J are TRBV7-2 and TRBJ2-7, with 9 bases fitting TRBD2. CDR3 length: 15 amino acids. From germline, CDR1 is SGHTA and CDR2 FQGNSA. Trimming removed 5 bases from V and 3 bases from J; junction bases left unmatched: 8. CDR3 DNA sequence: TGTGCCAGCAGCATAACTAGCGGGTTTAACTACGAGCAGTACTTC. It encodes CASSITSGFNYEQYF.

The chain joins TRBV19 to TRBJ2-2; D may be TRBD1 (6 bases). V was clipped by 5 bases and J by 0 bases, with 16 bases between them. Germline values: CDR1 LNHDA, CDR2 SQIVND (reference sequence). This CDR3 is built from 17 residues. In DNA, the CDR3 is TGTGCCAGTAGTGCCGCCGGACAGTGGGCGAACACCGGGGAGCTGTTTTTT. Its translation is CASSAAGQWANTGELFF. The whole variable domain, filled in from reference TRBV19 and TRBJ2-2, reads DGGITQSPKYLFRKEGQNVTLSCEQNLNHDAMYWYRQDPGQGLRLIYYSQIVNDFQKGDIAEGYSVSREKKESFPLTVTSAQKNPTAFYLCASSAAGQWANTGELFFGEGSRLTVL.

This clone was observed a few times. V and J are TRBV5-4 and TRBJ2-1, with a possible D match to TRBD2 (5 bases). V was shortened by 3 bases and J by 9 bases, with 19 bases between the two germline ends. Germline assignment: CDR1 SGHNT and CDR2 YYREEE (reference sequence). This CDR3 has 15 amino acids. The DNA for the CDR3 is TGTGCCAGCAGCTACTTCGACCGGAGAGAGGGTGAGCAGTTCTTC. It is translated as CASSYFDRREGEQFF.

The V and J genes are TRBV29-1 and TRBJ2-4, with a tentative D call TRBD1 (6 bases). The CDR3 totals 15 residues. Germline-derived CDR1 and CDR2 are SQVTM and ANQGSEA. The V and J ends lost 6 bases and 3 bases respectively, with 18 bases between them. The CDR3 reads CSVGHSNNYKNIQYF. CDR3 DNA: TGCAGCGTGGGACACTCAAACAATTACAAAAACATTCAGTACTTC.

The genes are TRBV6-5 and TRBJ1-2; a weak D match, TRBD1 (6 bases). CDR1 MNHEY and CDR2 SVGAGI come from the germline V gene. This CDR3 is 14 amino acids long. The V end was cut by 2 bases, the J end by 3 bases, with 10 bases between. CDR3 region: CASSYTRTDYGYTF. DNA of the CDR3: TGTGCCAGCAGTTACACCCGGACAGACTATGGCTACACCTTC.

This chain connects TRBV2 to TRBJ1-1; unclear D gene. The CDR3 is 13 amino acids. CDR1 SNHLY and CDR2 FYNNEI come from the germline V gene. The ends were cut back, 7 bases at V and 1 base at J, with 10 bases in the middle. This CDR3 reads CASMLRQNTEAFF. CDR3 bases: TGTGCCAGCATGCTGAGGCAGAACACTGAAGCTTTCTTT.

The chain combines TRBV12-5 with TRBJ1-5, with TRBD1 matching over 7 bases. The germline V gene encodes CDR1 LGHNT and CDR2 FRNRAP. CDR3 size: 13 residues. V trimming: 6 bases; J trimming: 10 bases; junction bases outside the gene matches: 9. The CDR3 here is CASGQGVLFPQHF. The DNA of the CDR3 is TGTGCTAGTGGGCAGGGGGTCCTATTCCCCCAGCATTTT.

The table lists this clone with a few counts. CDR3 amino acids: CASSQTLAGGYNEQFF. CDR3 DNA sequence: TGTGCCAGCAGCCAAACTCTAGCGGGGGGTTACAATGAGCAGTTCTTC. The J gene is TRBJ2-1, the V gene TRBV3-1 (or the pseudogene TRBV3-2); 11 bases align to TRBD2. In germline, CDR1 is LGHDT, CDR2 YNNKEL (reference sequence). The CDR3 sequence is 16 residues long. J lost 4 bases, V lost 2 bases, and 4 bases had no gene match.

This clone was counted once. The chain combines TRBV5-1 with TRBJ2-1; D perhaps matches TRBD1 (6 bases). This CDR3 has 17 residues. V was clipped by 0 bases and J by 5 bases, with 18 bases between them. The germline gives CDR1 SGHRS, CDR2 YFSETQ. The CDR3 loop reads CASSLARSPDRNNEQFF. The CDR3 DNA reads as TGCGCCAGCAGCTTGGCCCGGTCCCCGGACAGAAACAATGAGCAGTTCTTC.

The chain joins TRBV6-6 to TRBJ1-1; D uncertain. Trimming shortened V by 2 bases and J by 2 bases, and 12 bases separated the two germline ends. CDR3 length equals 15 residues. Germline V gene data show CDR1 as MNHNY and CDR2 as SVGAGI (reference sequence). This CDR3 is CASSYPFELNTEAFF. The DNA of the CDR3 is TGTGCCAGCAGTTACCCTTTCGAGCTAAACACTGAAGCTTTCTTT.

The chain joins TRBV9 to TRBJ1-4; 8 bases are shared with TRBD1. There are 16 residues in the CDR3. Germline CDR1 is SGDLS and CDR2 is YYNGEE. The junction had 9 bases not matched to a gene; V was cut back by 0 bases and J by 8 bases. DNA of the CDR3: TGTGCCAGCAGCGTAGGGGCCCAGGGGGCGAGAGAAAAACTGTTTTTT. Translation gives CASSVGAQGAREKLFF.

In its sample, this clone was seen a few times. V gene TRBV2 combines with J gene TRBJ2-2; 7 nucleotides align to TRBD1. Germline V lookup: CDR1 SNHLY, CDR2 FYNNEI. The J segment lost 0 bases and the V segment lost 8 bases, leaving 6 bases of the junction unmatched. This CDR3 region has 15 residues. The CDR3 nucleotides read TGTGCCAGCTACAAGGGGACAGCGAACACCGGGGAGCTGTTTTTT. Translated, it gives CASYKGTANTGELFF.

V is TRBV12-3 or TRBV12-4 and J is TRBJ1-1; D ambiguous. The V end lost 6 bases, the J end lost 3 bases, and 11 bases lay between the germline ends. The CDR3 runs to 13 residues. In nucleotides, the CDR3 is TGTGCCAGCAGGAGGGATCCTTACACTGAAGCTTTCTTT. The encoded protein is CASRRDPYTEAFF.

The chain carries TRBV6-1 and TRBJ2-3; tentative D call: TRBD2 (6 bases). The CDR3 covers 18 residues. Germline-derived CDR1 and CDR2 are MNHNS and SASEGT. V was shortened by 2 bases and J by 2 bases, with 20 bases between the two germline ends. CDR3 sequence reads: CASSEIFVGGLTTDTQYF. CDR3 coding DNA: TGTGCCAGCAGTGAAATTTTCGTCGGGGGATTAACCACAGATACGCAGTATTTT.